This passage covers 14 T cell receptor beta chains from one sample sequenced in a study of metastatic and nonmetastatic thyroid tumors. Treatment of any kind had been given to no patient before thyroid surgery. TCRdb redid the clone calls on the PCR reads using MiXCR. The top ten clones hold about a tenth of a sample with 43,000 or so clones, less than 4.5% of them seen once. The sample comprised blood. These receptors came from a female donor with papillary thyroid cancer or a benign thyroid nodule (not recorded which). Some clones in this sample may be carry-over from other donors' samples.

This clone appeared a few times. One end of the junction does not line up with germline, which may come from a read error. This chain uses TRBV6-1 with TRBJ1-5; the D gene is possibly TRBD1 (6 bases). The germline V gene has CDR1 MNHNS and CDR2 SASEGT. CDR3 size: 14 residues. The CDR3 loop reads CVSSEYRVDQPQHF. Here the CDR3 DNA reads TGTGTCAGCAGTGAGTACAGGGTCGATCAGCCCCAGCATTTT.

This clone showed up many times. The chain is built from TRBV7-2 and TRBJ2-1; D is ambiguous. This CDR3 has 14 residues. Per germline, CDR1 SGHTA and CDR2 FQGNSA. The ends were cut back, 6 bases at V and 2 bases at J, with 11 bases in the middle. The CDR3 sequence: CASSAAPPYNEQFF. CDR3 DNA: TGTGCCAGCAGTGCGGCCCCCCCCTACAATGAGCAGTTCTTC.

In this sample, this clone turned up a few times. CDR3 sequence (DNA): TGCAGTGCTAGAGATACGGGGCTAGCGGTATATACAGATACGCAGTATTTT. Protein sequence: CSARDTGLAVYTDTQYF. The chain joins TRBV20-1 to TRBJ2-3, with 7 bases identical to TRBD2. This CDR3 has 17 residues. The V and J ends lost 0 bases and 3 bases, in that order; junction bases with no gene match: 12. CDR1 is DFQATT, CDR2 SNEGSKA, per germline (reference sequence).

CDR3 in DNA: TGTGCCAGCAGTTTCGGCCGGCCTCAGACTAATGAGCAGTTCTTC. Protein product: CASSFGRPQTNEQFF. The J gene is TRBJ2-1, the V gene TRBV12-3 or TRBV12-4; unclear D gene. The CDR3 consists of 15 residues. Trimming left V 3 bases short and J 7 bases short, with 16 bases between.

In its sample, this clone was seen many times. DNA for the CDR3: TGTGCCAGCAGTAGGGACTCTGGGGCCAACGTCCTGACTTTC. Translation: CASSRDSGANVLTF. This sequence joins TRBV5-5 and TRBJ2-6; D not certain. V was shortened by 5 bases and J by 0 bases, with 6 bases between the two germline ends. Germline V gene sequence: CDR1 SGHKS, CDR2 YYEKEE (reference sequence). The CDR3 covers 14 residues.

The rearrangement joins TRBV7-9 to TRBJ1-1, with D possibly matching TRBD1 (5 bases). Trimming shortened V by 4 bases and J by 10 bases, and 16 bases separated the two germline ends. This CDR3 comprises 13 residues. The V gene's germline CDR1 is SEHNR and CDR2 FQNEAQ (reference sequence). CDR3 loop: CASSSRDGWGAFF. The CDR3, as DNA: TGTGCCAGCAGCTCAAGGGACGGATGGGGAGCTTTCTTT.

This clone occurred many times. The chain links TRBV9 to TRBJ2-6, with D unclear. Germline V gene sequence: CDR1 SGDLS, CDR2 YYNGEE. This CDR3 comprises 15 residues. The V and J ends lost 0 bases and 0 bases respectively, with 4 bases between them. The CDR3 region has the DNA TGTGCCAGCAGCGTAGTTGCCTCTGGGGCCAACGTCCTGACTTTC. Translated: CASSVVASGANVLTF.

V usage is TRBV20-1 and J usage is TRBJ2-1; 8 bases map to TRBD2. The germline V gene has CDR1 DFQATT and CDR2 SNEGSKA (reference sequence). V lost 7 bases, J lost 4 bases, and 6 bases stayed unmatched. This CDR3 region has 13 residues. The CDR3 DNA follows: TGCAGTGGGAGGACTAGCCAGTACAATGAGCAGTTCTTC. This encodes CSGRTSQYNEQFF.

A few counts support this clone. This clone may be a read error of a much larger clone one base away. V and J are TRBV4-1 and TRBJ2-1; D might be TRBD1 (6 bases). Germline CDR1 is MGHRA and CDR2 is YSYEKL. The CDR3 is 15 residues long. The CDR3 protein is CASSQGERQVNDQFF. CDR3 nucleotides: TGCGCCAGCAGCCAAGGGGAGAGACAGGTCAATGATCAGTTCTTC.

This clone was observed a handful of times. Being one base from a much bigger clone, this may be a read error. This sample includes further DNA sequences coding for the same CDR3. V is TRBV11-2 and J is TRBJ1-1; maybe TRBD1 (6 bases). Germline lookup yields CDR1 SGHAT and CDR2 FQNNGV. V lost 1 base and J 10 bases, leaving 13 bases between the germline ends. This CDR3 is built from 13 residues. CDR3 nucleotide sequence: TGTGCCAGCAGCTTAGCAGGCAGGGGAGCAGCTTTCTTT. Residues: CASSLAGRGAAFF. The full variable domain, with the rest looked up from reference TRBV11-2 and TRBJ1-1, is EAGVAQSPRYKIIEKRQSVAFWCNPISGHATLYWYQQILGQGPKLLIQFQNNGVVDDSQLPKDRFSAERLKGVDSTLKIQPAKLEDSAVYLCASSLAGRGAAFFGQGTRLTVV.

This clone was counted only a few times. V gene TRBV30 combines with J gene TRBJ2-5, with D uncertain. The V and J ends lost 0 bases and 4 bases respectively, with 18 bases between them. CDR1 GTSNPN and CDR2 SVGIG come from the germline V gene (reference sequence). The CDR3 has 16 amino acids. In nucleotides, the CDR3 is TGTGCCTGGAGTGTACCCGTTTCTGGTTTTAGAGAGACCCAGTACTTC. Its protein product is CAWSVPVSGFRETQYF.

This clone was observed at least ten times. The chain combines TRBV12-5 with TRBJ2-3; 7 positions match TRBD1. The trim removed 4 bases at V and 5 bases at J, leaving 3 bases unmatched. The CDR3 contains 13 residues. Germline V lookup: CDR1 LGHNT, CDR2 FRNRAP. The CDR3 loop is CASGSSGGDTQYF. The CDR3 DNA is TGTGCTAGTGGTTCCTCAGGGGGAGATACGCAGTATTTT.

This clone was recorded many times. This rearrangement joins TRBV20-1 to TRBJ2-1; TRBD2 aligns across 13 bases. The V segment lost 1 base and the J segment 4 bases; nucleotides outside the gene matches: 4. Germline V CDR1 and CDR2: DFQATT, SNEGSKA (reference sequence). This CDR3 comprises 16 residues. The CDR3 DNA sequence: TGCAGTGCTAGAGGACTAGCGGGAGGCCTTTACAATGAGCAGTTCTTC. Its protein is CSARGLAGGLYNEQFF.

There are a few counts of this clone. The chain has TRBV24-1 and TRBJ1-1; D gene ambiguous. The CDR3 sequence is 13 residues long. Germline CDR1 KGHDR, CDR2 SFDVKD. Trimming took 6 bases from V and 0 from J, leaving 7 bases between them. The CDR3, as DNA: TGTGCCACCAGTTTTGGGATGAACACTGAAGCTTTCTTT. Its translation is CATSFGMNTEAFF.